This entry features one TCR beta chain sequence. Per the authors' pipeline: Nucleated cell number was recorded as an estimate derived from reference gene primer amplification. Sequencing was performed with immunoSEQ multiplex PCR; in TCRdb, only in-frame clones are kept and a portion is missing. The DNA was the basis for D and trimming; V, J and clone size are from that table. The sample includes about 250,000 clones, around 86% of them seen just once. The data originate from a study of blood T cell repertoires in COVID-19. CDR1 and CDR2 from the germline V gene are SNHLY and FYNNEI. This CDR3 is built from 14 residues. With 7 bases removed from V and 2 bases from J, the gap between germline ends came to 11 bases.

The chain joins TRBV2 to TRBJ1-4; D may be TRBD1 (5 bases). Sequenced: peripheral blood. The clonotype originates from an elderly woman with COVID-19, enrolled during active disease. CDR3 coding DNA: TGTGCCAGCACCCAGGGTAGTACTAATGAAAAACTGTTTTTT. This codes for CASTQGSTNEKLFF. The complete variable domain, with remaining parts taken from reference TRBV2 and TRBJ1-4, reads EPEVTQTPSHQVTQMGQEVILRCVPISNHLYFYWYRQILGQKVEFLVSFYNNEISEKSEIFDDQFSVERPDGSNFTLKIRSTKLEDSAMYFCASTQGSTNEKLFFGSGTQLSVL.